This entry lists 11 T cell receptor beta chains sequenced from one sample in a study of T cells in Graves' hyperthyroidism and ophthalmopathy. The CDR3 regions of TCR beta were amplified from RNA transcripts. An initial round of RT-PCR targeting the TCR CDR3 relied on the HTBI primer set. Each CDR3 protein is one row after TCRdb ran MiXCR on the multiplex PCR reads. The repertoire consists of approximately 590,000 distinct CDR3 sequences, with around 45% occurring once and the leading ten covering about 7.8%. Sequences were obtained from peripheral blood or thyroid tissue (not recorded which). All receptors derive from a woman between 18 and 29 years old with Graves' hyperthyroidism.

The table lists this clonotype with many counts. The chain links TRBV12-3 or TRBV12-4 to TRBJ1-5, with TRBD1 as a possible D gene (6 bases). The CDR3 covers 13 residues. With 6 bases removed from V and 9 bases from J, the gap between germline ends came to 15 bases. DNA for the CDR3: TGTGCCAGCAGCCCTACAGGGCTAGGGCCCCAGCATTTT. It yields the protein CASSPTGLGPQHF.

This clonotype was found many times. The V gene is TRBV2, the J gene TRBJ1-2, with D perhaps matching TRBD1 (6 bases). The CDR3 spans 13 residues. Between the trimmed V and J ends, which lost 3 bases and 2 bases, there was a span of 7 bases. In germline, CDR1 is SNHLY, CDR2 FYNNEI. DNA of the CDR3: TGTGCCAGCAGTGAGCAGGGGAACTATGGCTACACCTTC. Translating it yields CASSEQGNYGYTF.

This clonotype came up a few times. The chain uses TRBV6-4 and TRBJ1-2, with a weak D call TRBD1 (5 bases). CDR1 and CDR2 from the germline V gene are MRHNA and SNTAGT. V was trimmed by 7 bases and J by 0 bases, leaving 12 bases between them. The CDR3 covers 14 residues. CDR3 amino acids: CASTYDSTNYGYTF. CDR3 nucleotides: TGTGCCAGCACCTACGACAGTACTAACTATGGCTACACCTTC.

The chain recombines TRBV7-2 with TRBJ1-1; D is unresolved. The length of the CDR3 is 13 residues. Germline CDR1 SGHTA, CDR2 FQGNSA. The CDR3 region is CARDLPGNTEAFF. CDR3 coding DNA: TGTGCTAGAGATTTGCCCGGGAACACTGAAGCTTTCTTT.

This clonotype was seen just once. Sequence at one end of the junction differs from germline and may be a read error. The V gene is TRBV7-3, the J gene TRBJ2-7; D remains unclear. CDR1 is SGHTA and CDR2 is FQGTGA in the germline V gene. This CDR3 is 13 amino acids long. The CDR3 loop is CTSSLTSSYEQYF. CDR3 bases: TGTACCAGCAGCTTGACGAGCTCCTACGAGCAGTACTTC.

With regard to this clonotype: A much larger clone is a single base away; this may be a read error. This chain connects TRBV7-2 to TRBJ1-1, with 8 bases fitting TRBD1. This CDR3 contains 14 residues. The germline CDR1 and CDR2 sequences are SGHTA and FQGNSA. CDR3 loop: CASSLARQGTGAFF. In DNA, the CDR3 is TGTGCCAGCAGCTTAGCAAGACAGGGGACTGGAGCTTTCTTT.

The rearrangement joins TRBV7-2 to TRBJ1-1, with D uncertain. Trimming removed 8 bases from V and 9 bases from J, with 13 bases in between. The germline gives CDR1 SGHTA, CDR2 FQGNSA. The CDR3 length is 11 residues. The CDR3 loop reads CASGISFQAFF. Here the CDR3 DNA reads TGTGCCAGCGGTATATCCTTCCAAGCTTTCTTT.

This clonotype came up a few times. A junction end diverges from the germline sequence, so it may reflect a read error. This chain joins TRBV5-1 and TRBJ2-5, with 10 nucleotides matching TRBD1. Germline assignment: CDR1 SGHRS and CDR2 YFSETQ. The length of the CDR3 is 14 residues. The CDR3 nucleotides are TGTGCCAGCAGGCCGACAGGGGGCGAAGAGACCCAGTACTTC. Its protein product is CASRPTGGEETQYF.

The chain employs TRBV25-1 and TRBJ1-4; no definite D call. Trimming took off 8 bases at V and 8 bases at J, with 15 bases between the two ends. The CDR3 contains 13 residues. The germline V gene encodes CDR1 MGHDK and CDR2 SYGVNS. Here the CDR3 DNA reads TGTGCCAGCCAACAGCTTCGTAGCGAAAAACTGTTTTTT. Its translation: CASQQLRSEKLFF.

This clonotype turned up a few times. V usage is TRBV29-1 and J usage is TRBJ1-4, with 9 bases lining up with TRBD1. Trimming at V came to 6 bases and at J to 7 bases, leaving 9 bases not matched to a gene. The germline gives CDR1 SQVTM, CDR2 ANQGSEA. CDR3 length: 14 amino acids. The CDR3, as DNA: TGCAGCGTACTACAGGGGGCTGGAGGTGAAAAACTGTTTTTT. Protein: CSVLQGAGGEKLFF.

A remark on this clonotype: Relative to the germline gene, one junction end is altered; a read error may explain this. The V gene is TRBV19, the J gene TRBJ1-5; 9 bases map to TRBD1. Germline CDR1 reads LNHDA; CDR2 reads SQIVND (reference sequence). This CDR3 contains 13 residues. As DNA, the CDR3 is TGTACCAGTGGGACAGGGAGAAATCAGCCCCAGCATTTT. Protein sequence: CTSGTGRNQPQHF.